Listed below are T cell receptor beta chains from one sample, sequenced in a study of Ad26.COV2.S vaccination and SARS-CoV-2 variants. TCRdb keeps only in-frame clones here, not all; method: immunoSEQ multiplex PCR. Of roughly 420,000 clones detected, approximately 88% appear once; the ten largest clones hold 3.5% to 4%. The sample consisted of peripheral blood, taken in a trial of Ad26.COV2.S vaccine versus placebo. Receptor source: a person between 18 and 65 years old who received the Ad26.COV2.S COVID-19 vaccine or a placebo. CDR3s include the opening cysteine and the closing phenylalanine or tryptophan. Part of the rows lack a size; the others show once, few, many or a class for expanded clones.

J gene	CDR3 length	clone size	V gene	CDR3 protein
TRBJ2-2	15	NA	TRBV5-6	CASSLDRGSPGELFF
TRBJ1-2	17	few	TRBV28	CASSVPAGTGTDYGYTF
TRBJ2-7	15	NA	TRBV5-8	CASTRVGTGTYEQYF
TRBJ1-5	16	once	TRBV6-6	CASSYEAPRGNQPQHF
TRBJ1-5	15	NA	TRBV6-5	CASSYSGQSNQPQHF
TRBJ1-6	17	once	TRBV28	CASSFRGGGSYNSPLHF
TRBJ1-4	17	once	TRBV25-1	CASSEMRGGTSNEKLFF
TRBJ2-6	18	NA	TRBV10-3	CAISEPGQGAAGANVLTF
TRBJ2-7	13	NA	TRBV28	CASSSPPLHEQYF
TRBJ1-1	12	NA	TRBV5-5	CASSFGDTEAFF
TRBJ2-1	16	NA	TRBV5-1	CASSLNPGQSYNEQFF
TRBJ1-1	14	NA	TRBV7-8	CASSLRTVNTEAFF
TRBJ2-1	14	NA	TRBV27	CASSFSRGHNEQFF
TRBJ2-1	15	NA	TRBV5-5	CASSLGQGPYNEQFF
TRBJ1-1	14	NA	TRBV6-5	CASSYTSRHTEAFF
TRBJ2-7	15	once	TRBV27	CASSLSPGVSYEQYF
TRBJ2-2	17	NA	TRBV7-9	CASSYHVTGTSAGELFF
TRBJ2-7	12	NA	TRBV27	CASQGGSYEQYF
TRBJ1-2	13	NA	TRBV6-2/TRBV6-3	CASSSRGGYGYTF
TRBJ1-1	14	NA	TRBV7-9	CASSLFGENTEAFF
TRBJ1-1	15	NA	TRBV18	CASSSQGGVGTEAFF
TRBJ2-5	11	NA	TRBV12-3/TRBV12-4	CASSIQETQYF
TRBJ1-1	15	NA	TRBV20-1	CSASIPEIMNTEAFF
TRBJ2-3	16	NA	TRBV24-1	CATSTSGLAFTDTQYF
TRBJ2-1	13	NA	TRBV11-2	CASSLYGDNEQFF
TRBJ1-1	17	NA	TRBV9	CASSVWVKGGVNTEAFF
TRBJ2-2	16	NA	TRBV4-3	CASSQGLAGAGGELFF
TRBJ2-2	18	NA	TRBV28	CASSDPPPDSLNTGELFF
TRBJ2-5	15	NA	TRBV5-1	CASSLVLGDQETQYF
TRBJ2-1	16	NA	TRBV28	CASTFAGTSANNEQFF
TRBJ2-1	16	few	TRBV11-2	CASSLDSSGGNNEQFF
TRBJ2-3	15	NA	TRBV11-3	CASSLGQGGTDTQYF
TRBJ2-3	13	NA	TRBV29-1	CSVTGGDTDTQYF
TRBJ2-7	13	NA	TRBV7-9	CASSFGGTYEQYF
TRBJ1-5	15	NA	TRBV5-1	CASSLDTSPGQPQHF
TRBJ1-2	13	NA	TRBV5-6	CASSLFPSRGYTF
TRBJ2-5	13	NA	TRBV12-3/TRBV12-4	CASSSRWQETQYF
TRBJ2-5	12	once	TRBV2	CASSGNPGTQYF
TRBJ2-3	14	NA	TRBV7-9	CASSLAPSTDTQYF
TRBJ2-2	10	NA	TRBV12-3/TRBV12-4	CAAGSGELFF
TRBJ2-2	15	NA	TRBV30	CAWSRDRVAPGELFF
TRBJ1-5	15	NA	TRBV27	CASSLAGAENQPQHF
TRBJ2-1	18	NA	TRBV2	CASSDPDLIHNSYNEQFF
TRBJ2-7	13	NA	TRBV28	CASSYGGSFEQYF
TRBJ1-3	14	NA	TRBV9	CASSVGGTGNTIYF
TRBJ1-2	16	NA	TRBV11-2	CASSLDPGVSSYGYTF
TRBJ1-4	18	NA	TRBV9	CASSSEVTTIATNEKLFF
TRBJ1-1	14	NA	TRBV18	CASSQRSGGTEAFF
TRBJ2-2	15	NA	TRBV28	CASSVGGSNTGELFF
TRBJ2-1	17	NA	TRBV7-2	CASSRAPTGGARDEQFF
TRBJ2-4	13	NA	TRBV2	CASSYRGVDIQYF
TRBJ1-2	14	NA	TRBV7-9	CASSLGSFHYGYTF
TRBJ2-3	13	NA	TRBV5-1	CASSERRTDTQYF